The rows below give T cell receptor beta chains drawn from one sample of a study of cytotoxic CD8 clonotypes in ibrutinib-treated CLL. The repertoire was sequenced with immunoSEQ multiplex PCR; TCRdb's copy has only in-frame clones and lacks some. Among fewer than 45,000 clones listed, 49% were seen once. Material: PBMCs, obtained before ibrutinib treatment. The receptors here all came from a human donor with chronic lymphocytic leukemia. Each CDR3 is given with its conserved first and last residue. D genes are given only for firm matches. Expanded clones get a size class; other rows say once, few or many, or leave the size out.

V gene: TRBV7-8; clone size: few; D gene: NA; J gene: TRBJ2-7; CDR3 protein: CASSLYGTWQYF; CDR3 DNA: TGTGCCAGCAGCTTATACGGGACTTGGCAGTACTTC
V gene: TRBV9; clone size: NA; D gene: NA; J gene: TRBJ2-6; CDR3 protein: CASSVEDGASSGANVLTF; CDR3 DNA: TGTGCCAGCAGCGTAGAAGATGGGGCGAGCTCTGGGGCCAACGTCCTGACTTTC
V gene: TRBV27; clone size: NA; D gene: NA; J gene: TRBJ2-5; CDR3 protein: CASKEGNQETQYF; CDR3 DNA: TGTGCCAGCAAAGAGGGGAACCAAGAGACCCAGTACTTC
V gene: TRBV27; clone size: NA; D gene: NA; J gene: TRBJ2-1; CDR3 protein: CASSFGRVAGYRFF; CDR3 DNA: TGTGCCAGCAGTTTCGGTAGGGTGGCGGGGTATAGGTTCTTC
V gene: TRBV6-6; clone size: NA; D gene: NA; J gene: TRBJ1-1; CDR3 protein: CASSYPGVSAEAFF; CDR3 DNA: TGTGCCAGCAGTTACCCAGGGGTGTCGGCTGAAGCTTTCTTT
V gene: TRBV5-4; clone size: few; D gene: TRBD1; J gene: TRBJ1-6; CDR3 protein: CASSLAGTGIPSPLHF; CDR3 DNA: TGTGCCAGCAGCTTGGCCGGGACAGGGATTCCCTCACCCCTCCACTTT
V gene: TRBV5-1; clone size: NA; D gene: NA; J gene: TRBJ1-6; CDR3 protein: CASSLAGTDNSPLHF; CDR3 DNA: TGCGCCAGCAGCTTGGCCGGGACGGATAATTCACCCCTCCACTTT
V gene: TRBV7-9; clone size: NA; D gene: NA; J gene: TRBJ2-7; CDR3 protein: CASSLGKGWDYEQYF; CDR3 DNA: TGTGCCAGCAGCTTAGGTAAGGGCTGGGACTACGAGCAGTACTTC
V gene: TRBV4-1; clone size: NA; D gene: NA; J gene: TRBJ2-5; CDR3 protein: CASSQEWGETQYF; CDR3 DNA: TGCGCCAGCAGCCAAGAATGGGGCGAGACCCAGTACTTC
V gene: TRBV10-3; clone size: few; D gene: TRBD1; J gene: TRBJ1-1; CDR3 protein: CAISGTGGMNTEAFF; CDR3 DNA: TGTGCCATCAGTGGGACAGGGGGAATGAACACTGAAGCTTTCTTT
V gene: TRBV21-1; clone size: NA; D gene: NA; J gene: TRBJ2-1; CDR3 protein: CASSRAGARKDEQFF; CDR3 DNA: TGTGCCAGCAGCAGGGCAGGGGCACGTAAAGATGAGCAGTTCTTC
V gene: TRBV11-2; clone size: NA; D gene: NA; J gene: TRBJ2-3; CDR3 protein: CASSLIASSDTQYF; CDR3 DNA: TGTGCCAGCAGCTTAATAGCGTCCTCAGATACGCAGTATTTT
V gene: TRBV6-6; clone size: NA; D gene: NA; J gene: TRBJ1-3; CDR3 protein: CASSYSAGRIGNTIYF; CDR3 DNA: TGTGCCAGCAGTTACTCGGCAGGGAGGATTGGAAACACCATATATTTT
V gene: TRBV6-1; clone size: NA; D gene: TRBD1; J gene: TRBJ1-1; CDR3 protein: CASSGIHTGGTEAFF; CDR3 DNA: TGTGCCAGCAGTGGGATTCATACAGGGGGGACTGAAGCTTTCTTT
V gene: TRBV6-5; clone size: NA; D gene: TRBD2; J gene: TRBJ2-2; CDR3 protein: CASSKRGAGELFF; CDR3 DNA: TGTGCCAGCAGCAAACGGGGGGCCGGGGAGCTGTTTTTT
V gene: TRBV6-1; clone size: NA; D gene: NA; J gene: TRBJ2-7; CDR3 protein: CASRWQVPGEQYF; CDR3 DNA: TGTGCCAGCAGGTGGCAGGTCCCTGGCGAGCAGTACTTC
V gene: TRBV5-1; clone size: NA; D gene: NA; J gene: TRBJ1-4; CDR3 protein: CASSTGEKLFF; CDR3 DNA: TGCGCCAGCAGCACCGGTGAAAAACTGTTTTTT
V gene: TRBV4-1; clone size: NA; D gene: NA; J gene: TRBJ1-1; CDR3 protein: CASSIRPVDTEAFF; CDR3 DNA: TGCGCCAGCAGCATACGGCCGGTGGACACTGAAGCTTTCTTT
V gene: TRBV7-3; clone size: NA; D gene: TRBD2; J gene: TRBJ2-5; CDR3 protein: CASSRSGGETQYF; CDR3 DNA: TGTGCCAGCAGCCGTAGCGGGGGGGAGACCCAGTACTTC
V gene: TRBV20-1; clone size: NA; D gene: NA; J gene: TRBJ2-7; CDR3 protein: CSASRGYEQYF; CDR3 DNA: TGCAGTGCTAGCAGAGGCTACGAGCAGTACTTC
V gene: TRBV18; clone size: few; D gene: NA; J gene: TRBJ1-1; CDR3 protein: CASSYSLPGDTEAFF; CDR3 DNA: TGTGCCAGCTCTTACTCATTGCCTGGGGACACTGAAGCTTTCTTT
V gene: TRBV6-5; clone size: once; D gene: TRBD1; J gene: TRBJ1-3; CDR3 protein: CASSYSGGRGRNTIYF; CDR3 DNA: TGTGCCAGCAGTTACTCTGGGGGCAGGGGGAGAAACACCATATATTTT
V gene: TRBV18; clone size: NA; D gene: NA; J gene: TRBJ1-1; CDR3 protein: CASSPPRAQVSEAFF; CDR3 DNA: TGTGCCAGCTCACCACCCCGGGCCCAAGTATCTGAAGCTTTCTTT
V gene: TRBV10-3; clone size: few; D gene: NA; J gene: TRBJ1-2; CDR3 protein: CAISDGGNYGYTF; CDR3 DNA: TGTGCCATCAGTGATGGGGGGAACTATGGCTACACCTTC
V gene: TRBV27; clone size: NA; D gene: TRBD1; J gene: TRBJ2-5; CDR3 protein: CASRRGTGILETQYF; CDR3 DNA: TGTGCCAGCAGGCGGGGGACAGGGATTCTGGAGACCCAGTACTTC
V gene: TRBV6-1; clone size: NA; D gene: NA; J gene: TRBJ1-2; CDR3 protein: CASSVTGTHYGYTF; CDR3 DNA: TGTGCCAGCAGTGTAACCGGGACACACTATGGCTACACCTTC
V gene: TRBV4-1; clone size: NA; D gene: TRBD2; J gene: TRBJ2-1; CDR3 protein: CASSPHGGTSGGNYNEQFF; CDR3 DNA: TGCGCCAGCAGCCCCCATGGCGGGACTAGCGGGGGGAACTACAATGAGCAGTTCTTC
V gene: TRBV18; clone size: NA; D gene: TRBD1; J gene: TRBJ2-3; CDR3 protein: CASSPMGQGDTDTQYF; CDR3 DNA: TGTGCCAGCTCACCCATGGGACAGGGAGACACAGATACGCAGTATTTT
V gene: TRBV5-3; clone size: NA; D gene: NA; J gene: TRBJ2-7; CDR3 protein: CARSSGKDYEQYF; CDR3 DNA: TGTGCCAGAAGCTCCGGGAAAGACTACGAGCAGTACTTC
V gene: TRBV20-1; clone size: NA; D gene: NA; J gene: TRBJ1-1; CDR3 protein: CSAIRLGQAFF; CDR3 DNA: TGCAGTGCTATTCGACTTGGCCAGGCTTTCTTT
V gene: TRBV7-9; clone size: NA; D gene: NA; J gene: TRBJ1-2; CDR3 protein: CASSPQTNYGYTF; CDR3 DNA: TGTGCCAGCAGCCCTCAGACTAACTATGGCTACACCTTC
V gene: TRBV6-6; clone size: NA; D gene: NA; J gene: TRBJ1-3; CDR3 protein: CASSYSTEGNTIYF; CDR3 DNA: TGTGCCAGCAGTTACTCGACAGAAGGAAACACCATATATTTT
V gene: TRBV27; clone size: few; D gene: TRBD1; J gene: TRBJ1-4; CDR3 protein: CASLDRVGEKLFF; CDR3 DNA: TGTGCCAGCCTGGACAGGGTGGGAGAAAAACTGTTTTTT
V gene: TRBV5-1; clone size: NA; D gene: NA; J gene: TRBJ1-1; CDR3 protein: CASSLGDAGVNTEAFF; CDR3 DNA: TGCGCCAGCAGCTTGGGAGATGCAGGTGTGAACACTGAAGCTTTCTTT
V gene: TRBV7-2; clone size: NA; D gene: NA; J gene: TRBJ2-3; CDR3 protein: CASSLWLLGTDTQYF; CDR3 DNA: TGTGCCAGCAGCTTATGGCTATTGGGCACAGATACGCAGTATTTT
V gene: TRBV7-9; clone size: once; D gene: NA; J gene: TRBJ2-5; CDR3 protein: CASSLGVGLEETQYF; CDR3 DNA: TGTGCCAGCAGCTTAGGGGTGGGGTTGGAAGAGACCCAGTACTTC
V gene: TRBV18; clone size: NA; D gene: NA; J gene: TRBJ1-5; CDR3 protein: CASSPRTDQPQHF; CDR3 DNA: TGTGCCAGCTCACCGAGGACCGATCAGCCCCAGCATTTT
V gene: TRBV7-9; clone size: few; D gene: TRBD1; J gene: TRBJ2-7; CDR3 protein: CASSLFPPRDRVYEQYF; CDR3 DNA: TGTGCCAGCAGCTTGTTCCCCCCTCGGGACAGGGTCTACGAGCAGTACTTC